This TCR beta chain emerged from a study of regulatory T cells in long-lasting Graves disease. In its sample, this clonotype was seen many times. Germline CDR1 DFQATT, CDR2 SNEGSKA (reference sequence). The CDR3 contains 19 residues. Trimming cost V 0 bases and J 8 bases, with 29 bases left between them. CDR3-region Arm-PCR and iRepertoire HTBI primers produced the TCR beta libraries. Each CDR3 protein is one row after TCRdb ran MiXCR on the multiplex PCR reads. The sample lists around 450,000 distinct CDR3 sequences; 15% to 20% were seen once. Described time point: newly diagnosed GD, antithyroid drugs for less than 3 months. The TCR library was made from RNA that had been extracted from PBMCs in TRIzol. The same sample was also studied in work on T cells in Graves' hyperthyroidism and ophthalmopathy. That work contributes: Each diagnosis was grounded in clinical symptoms, serum thyroxine and TRAb, thyroid ultrasound, and orbital computed tomography. The TCR CDR3 first-round RT-PCR relied on the HTBI primer set.

The TCR originated in a middle-aged man with Graves disease. The V call is TRBV20-1, the J call TRBJ2-1; either TRBD1 or TRBD2 may supply D (5 bases each). The input for sequencing was peripheral blood mononuclear cells (PBMCs), taken at new diagnosis, from a patient treated with antithyroid drugs. CDR3: CSARDLGPKAGTRFDEQFF. The CDR3, as DNA: TGCAGTGCTAGAGATTTGGGCCCAAAAGCCGGGACCCGCTTTGATGAGCAGTTCTTC.